This TCR beta chain was found in a study of T cell repertoires in cytomegalovirus infection. Points from the study as a whole: HLA-C-restricted CMV-specific TCR beta clonotypes prevailed in the ex vivo response.

MiXCR, run by TCRdb on the reads, gives a single entry per CDR3 protein. The table shows about 310,000 distinct CDR3 sequences, with about 25% occurring only once. Comments on this clonotype: Its antigen remains unidentified.

The sequence came from a human donor in good health (CMV status not recorded). Some clones in this sample may be carry-over from other donors' samples. The specimen comprised cultured PBMCs, sampled from culture after CMV antigen stimulation.

In nucleotides, the CDR3 is TGCAGCGTGCCTAGCGGGAGTGGAGGCTCCTACAATGAGCAGTTCTTC. The encoded protein is CSVPSGSGGSYNEQFF. The chain employs TRBV29-1 and TRBJ2-1, with 10 bases that match TRBD2. This CDR3 region has 16 residues. The trim removed 6 bases at V and 0 bases at J, leaving 8 bases unmatched. The V gene's germline CDR1 is SQVTM and CDR2 ANQGSEA.